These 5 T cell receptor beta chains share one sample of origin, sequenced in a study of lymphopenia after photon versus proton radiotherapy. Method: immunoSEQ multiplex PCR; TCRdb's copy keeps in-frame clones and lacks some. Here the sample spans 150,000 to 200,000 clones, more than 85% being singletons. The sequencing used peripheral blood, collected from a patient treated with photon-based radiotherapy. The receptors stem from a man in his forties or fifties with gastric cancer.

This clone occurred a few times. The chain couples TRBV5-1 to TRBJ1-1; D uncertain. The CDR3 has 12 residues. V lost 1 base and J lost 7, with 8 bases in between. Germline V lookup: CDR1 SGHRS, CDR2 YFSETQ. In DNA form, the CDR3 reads TGCGCCAGCAGCTTGAGTGCAGATGAAGCTTTCTTT. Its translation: CASSLSADEAFF. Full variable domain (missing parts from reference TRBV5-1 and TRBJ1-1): KAGVTQTPRYLIKTRGQQVTLSCSPISGHRSVSWYQQTPGQGLQFLFEYFSETQRNKGNFPGRFSGRQFSNSRSEMNVSTLELGDSALYLCASSLSADEAFFGQGTRLTVV.

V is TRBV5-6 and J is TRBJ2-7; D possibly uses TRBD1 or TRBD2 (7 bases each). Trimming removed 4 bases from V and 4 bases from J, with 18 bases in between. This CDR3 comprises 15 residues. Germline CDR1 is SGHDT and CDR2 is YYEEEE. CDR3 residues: CASSPAGGAVYEQYF. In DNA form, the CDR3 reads TGTGCCAGCAGCCCCGCAGGGGGGGCAGTGTACGAGCAGTACTTC. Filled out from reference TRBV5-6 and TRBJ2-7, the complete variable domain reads DAGVTQSPTHLIKTRGQQVTLRCSPKSGHDTVSWYQQALGQGPQFIFQYYEEEERQRGNFPDRFSGHQFPNYSSELNVNALLLGDSALYLCASSPAGGAVYEQYFGPGTRLTVT.

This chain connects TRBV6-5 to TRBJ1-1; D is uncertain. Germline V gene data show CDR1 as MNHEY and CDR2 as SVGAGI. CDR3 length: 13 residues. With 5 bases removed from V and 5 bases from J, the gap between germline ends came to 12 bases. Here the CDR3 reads CASSRSGLTEAFF. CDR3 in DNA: TGTGCCAGCAGTAGATCAGGCTTGACTGAAGCTTTCTTT.

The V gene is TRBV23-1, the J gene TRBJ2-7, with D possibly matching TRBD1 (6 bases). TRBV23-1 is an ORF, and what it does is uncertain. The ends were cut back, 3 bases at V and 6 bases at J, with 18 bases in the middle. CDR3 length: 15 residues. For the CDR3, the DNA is TGCGCCAGCAGTCATCGGGACAAACCTGGAGGCGAGCAGTACTTC. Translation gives CASSHRDKPGGEQYF.

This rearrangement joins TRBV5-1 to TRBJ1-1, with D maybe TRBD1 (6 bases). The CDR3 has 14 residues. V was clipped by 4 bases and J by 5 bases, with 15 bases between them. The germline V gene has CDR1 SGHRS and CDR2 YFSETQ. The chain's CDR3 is CASSPARGWTEAFF. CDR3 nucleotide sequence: TGCGCCAGCAGCCCGGCGAGGGGGTGGACTGAAGCTTTCTTT.